The entry below gives a single T cell receptor beta chain sequence along with its context. What it recognizes is unknown. V dropped 0 bases and J dropped 2; count of bases not matched to a gene: 6. The CDR3 consists of 16 residues. Germline V gene sequence: CDR1 LGHNA, CDR2 YNFKEQ. The data derive from a study of T cell responses to AZD1222 COVID-19 vaccine. Study-wide background: Pooling of second doses given at about 4 or about 12 weeks was done.

General study points: As reported, nearly half of all spike-specific TCRs target variant regions that are unmutated. Donors were mostly white British, more females; clonal diversity possibly underestimated. Across the whole spike, CD4 TCRs peaked at regions 160-218 and 743-854.

The protocol was immunoSEQ multiplex PCR, while the TCRdb copy is restricted to in-frame clones and leaves out a portion. The table includes 150,000 or so clones, 80% to 95% detected once. This sequence originates from an adult in good health. This chain uses TRBV4-2 with TRBJ2-7, with 8 bases that match TRBD1. The input for sequencing was peripheral blood, taken on day 0 of AZD1222 vaccination. The CDR3 nucleotides are TGTGCCAGCAGCCAAGATCCGGGACAGGTTACCTACGAGCAGTACTTC. Its translation is CASSQDPGQVTYEQYF.